The 31 T cell receptor beta chains below were found in one sample sequenced in a study of blood T cell repertoires in COVID-19. The assay was immunoSEQ multiplex PCR, and TCRdb's table has in-frame clones only and misses some. The sample contains approximately 150,000 clones, around 81% of which appear only once. Material for sequencing was peripheral blood. Receptors were obtained from a man between 60 and 75 years old with active or convalescent COVID-19.

This clone has just a few counts. The CDR3 DNA sequence: TGTGCCAGCAGTTCCCGGACAAACACCGGGGAGCTGTTTTTT. Amino acids: CASSSRTNTGELFF. The rearrangement uses TRBV27 and TRBJ2-2; TRBD1 might be the D (5 bases). The germline V gene has CDR1 MNHEY and CDR2 SMNVEV (reference sequence). Trimming removed 4 bases from V and 2 bases from J, with 8 bases in between. The CDR3 runs 14 residues.

This clone was observed a few times. The chain links TRBV27 to TRBJ2-3; TRBD2 is a possible D gene (5 bases). V lost 3 bases and J 7 bases, leaving 11 bases between the germline ends. The V gene's germline CDR1 is MNHEY and CDR2 SMNVEV (reference sequence). The CDR3 is made up of 13 amino acids. DNA of the CDR3: TGTGCCAGCAGTTTTCGGGAACAAAATACGCAGTATTTT. This translates into CASSFREQNTQYF.

Concerning this clone itself: This CDR3 is also generated by other DNA sequences in the sample. V gene TRBV3-1 (or the pseudogene TRBV3-2) combines with J gene TRBJ1-1; D is unclear. The V and J ends lost 4 bases and 4 bases respectively, with 10 bases between them. Germline lookup yields CDR1 LGHDT and CDR2 YNNKEL (reference sequence). This CDR3 has 13 residues. CDR3 nucleotides: TGTGCCAGCAGCCGTCGGGGAGGCACTGAAGCTTTCTTT. It translates to CASSRRGGTEAFF.

V gene TRBV10-3 combines with J gene TRBJ1-2; weak D call: TRBD1 (6 bases). V was shortened by 3 bases and J by 4 bases, with 12 bases between the two germline ends. Germline CDR1 reads ENHRY; CDR2 reads SYGVKD. The CDR3 has 14 residues. CDR3 loop: CAISDMTGVYGYTF. DNA of the CDR3: TGTGCCATCAGTGACATGACAGGTGTCTATGGCTACACCTTC.

The V gene is TRBV19, the J gene TRBJ2-3, with 9 bases fitting TRBD2. CDR1 is LNHDA and CDR2 is SQIVND in the germline V gene (reference sequence). V shed 5 bases and J 2 bases; nucleotides not matched to a gene: 5. The CDR3 covers 15 residues. The CDR3, as DNA: TGTGCCAGTAGTTCCAGCGGGGGGATCACAGATACGCAGTATTTT. Protein: CASSSSGGITDTQYF.

The chain links TRBV27 to TRBJ1-1, with D possibly being TRBD1 (6 bases). The ends were cut back, 2 bases at V and 0 bases at J, with 16 bases in the middle. Germline-derived CDR1 and CDR2 are MNHEY and SMNVEV (reference sequence). CDR3 length equals 17 residues. The CDR3 nucleotides are TGTGCCAGCAGTTTAGCCCCGACAGGAAGAATGAACACTGAAGCTTTCTTT. Translating gives CASSLAPTGRMNTEAFF.

The V call is TRBV5-1, the J call TRBJ2-5; TRBD1 matches 7 bases. Germline V gene sequence: CDR1 SGHRS, CDR2 YFSETQ. V lost 4 bases to trimming and J lost 3 bases; unmatched junction nucleotides: 9. CDR3 length: 15 amino acids. The CDR3 loop is CASSPWDRPKETQYF. The CDR3 bases are TGCGCCAGCAGCCCATGGGACAGACCCAAAGAGACCCAGTACTTC.

The chain combines TRBV28 with TRBJ1-5, with D hard to call. The V end was cut by 3 bases, the J end by 3 bases, with 9 bases between. The CDR3 length is 14 residues. Looked up from germline, CDR1 is MDHEN and CDR2 is SYDVKM. The DNA of the CDR3 is TGTGCCAGCAGTTTTGGGCAGAACAATCAGCCCCAGCATTTT. This sequence encodes CASSFGQNNQPQHF.

The chain has TRBV4-2 and TRBJ2-2, with D possibly TRBD2 on 5 matching bases. Germline values: CDR1 LGHNA, CDR2 YNFKEQ. The CDR3 runs 15 residues. Trimming shortened V by 4 bases and J by 0 bases, and 9 bases separated the two germline ends. The CDR3 nucleotides are TGTGCCAGCAGCCGAAGCGGTACGAACACCGGGGAGCTGTTTTTT. This gives the protein CASSRSGTNTGELFF.

This clone was seen ten or more times. The DNA for the CDR3 is TGTGCCAGCAGCTCCTCGCGACTAGCGGGAGGAATCGGGGAGCTGTTTTTT. Translation: CASSSSRLAGGIGELFF. The rearrangement joins TRBV5-8 to TRBJ2-2; TRBD2 aligns across 13 bases. The J segment lost 7 bases and the V segment lost 3 bases, leaving 9 bases of the junction unmatched. The CDR3 covers 17 residues. CDR1 is SGHTS and CDR2 is YDEGEE in the germline V gene.

The chain links TRBV5-4 to TRBJ2-3, with 9 bases that match TRBD2. V trimming: 0 bases; J trimming: 4 bases; junction bases outside the gene matches: 6. Germline-derived CDR1 and CDR2 are SGHNT and YYREEE (reference sequence). The CDR3 has 16 amino acids. DNA of the CDR3: TGTGCCAGCAGCTTGGGTAGCGGGAGAGGGGCAGATACGCAGTATTTT. The encoded protein is CASSLGSGRGADTQYF. Filled out from reference TRBV5-4 and TRBJ2-3, the complete variable domain reads ETGVTQSPTHLIKTRGQQVTLRCSSQSGHNTVSWYQQALGQGPQFIFQYYREEENGRGNFPPRFSGLQFPNYSSELNVNALELDDSALYLCASSLGSGRGADTQYFGPGTRLTVL.

The chain couples TRBV9 to TRBJ1-1; D unresolved. Deletions cut 4 bases from V and 0 bases from J, with 13 bases between. This CDR3 has 15 residues. CDR1 and CDR2 (germline): SGDLS, YYNGEE. The CDR3 loop reads CASSSRSLMNTEAFF. The CDR3 bases are TGTGCCAGCAGCTCCAGGTCTTTAATGAACACTGAAGCTTTCTTT.

In its sample, this clone was seen a few times. The rearrangement uses TRBV5-6 and TRBJ1-2, with TRBD1 as a possible D gene (5 bases). Trimming removed 3 bases from V and 1 base from J, with 13 bases in between. Germline lookup yields CDR1 SGHDT and CDR2 YYEEEE. This CDR3 region has 15 residues. The CDR3 sequence is CASSYGQAFNYGYTF. The CDR3 nucleotides read TGTGCCAGCAGCTATGGACAAGCCTTTAACTATGGCTACACCTTC.

V usage is TRBV5-1 and J usage is TRBJ2-1; 7 bases are a match to TRBD2. Germline V gene lookup returns CDR1 SGHRS and CDR2 YFSETQ. CDR3 length: 14 residues. The junction had 8 bases not matched to a gene; V was cut back by 5 bases and J by 6 bases. The CDR3 DNA reads as TGCGCCAGCAGTGGGGGGGAGCTGCGCAATGAGCAGTTCTTC. As protein: CASSGGELRNEQFF.

V usage is TRBV6-5 and J usage is TRBJ1-1; 8 bases fit TRBD1. CDR1 MNHEY and CDR2 SVGAGI come from the germline V gene. V shed 2 bases and J 1 base; nucleotides not matched to a gene: 6. The CDR3 loop spans 16 amino acids. The CDR3 loop reads CASSYGHGQGNTEAFF. Written as DNA, the CDR3 is TGTGCCAGCAGTTACGGTCACGGACAGGGGAACACTGAAGCTTTCTTT.

This chain links TRBV10-2 with TRBJ1-5; no firm D call. CDR1 and CDR2 from the germline V gene are WSHSY and SAAADI. This CDR3 has 14 amino acids. Trimming cost V 5 bases and J 7 bases, with 15 bases left between them. The CDR3 reads CASSRASGMQPQHF. Here the CDR3 DNA reads TGCGCCAGCAGTAGAGCCAGCGGTATGCAGCCCCAGCATTTT.

The chain employs TRBV7-3 and TRBJ2-2; TRBD2 matches at 7 bases. The CDR3 is 15 amino acids. The V and J ends lost 4 bases and 8 bases, in that order; junction bases with no gene match: 10. The germline V gene encodes CDR1 SGHTA and CDR2 FQGTGA. CDR3 amino acids: CASSSIQAGIGELFF. The CDR3 DNA reads TGTGCCAGCAGCTCCATACAAGCGGGGATAGGGGAGCTGTTTTTT.

The V call is TRBV5-1, the J call TRBJ1-6; perhaps TRBD1 as D (6 bases). Germline CDR1 SGHRS, CDR2 YFSETQ. V was clipped by 0 bases and J by 9 bases, with 16 bases between them. The CDR3 totals 16 residues. CDR3 DNA: TGCGCCAGCAGCTTGGCTCTACAGGGTTGGGGTTCACCCCTCCACTTT. This codes for CASSLALQGWGSPLHF.

The gene calls are TRBV18 and TRBJ2-7, with a weak D call TRBD2 (6 bases). CDR3 length: 14 residues. Trimming cost V 6 bases and J 4 bases, with 16 bases left between them. CDR1 and CDR2 (germline): KGHSH, LQKENI. The CDR3 sequence: CASSGGLVYYEQYF. The CDR3 DNA follows: TGTGCCAGCTCCGGGGGACTGGTGTATTACGAGCAGTACTTC. Combining the CDR3 with reference TRBV18 and TRBJ2-7 gives the whole variable domain NAGVMQNPRHLVRRRGQEARLRCSPMKGHSHVYWYRQLPEEGLKFMVYLQKENIIDESGMPKERFSAEFPKEGPSILRIQQVVRGDSAAYFCASSGGLVYYEQYFGPGTRLTVT.

The chain joins TRBV7-8 to TRBJ1-2; 9 bases fit TRBD1. Germline CDR1 reads SGHVS; CDR2 reads FQNEAQ. V dropped 5 bases and J dropped 4; count of bases not matched to a gene: 5. The CDR3 spans 14 residues. CDR3: CASSLGQGSYGYTF. For the CDR3, the DNA is TGTGCCAGCAGCCTCGGACAGGGGAGCTATGGCTACACCTTC.

This chain joins TRBV28 and TRBJ1-6, with TRBD1 matching over 7 bases. The CDR3 has 17 residues. Germline lookup yields CDR1 MDHEN and CDR2 SYDVKM. Trimming removed 3 bases from V and 4 bases from J; junction bases left unmatched: 9. Here the CDR3 reads CASSLVEGQPYNSPLHF. The CDR3 coding sequence is TGTGCCAGCAGTTTGGTCGAGGGACAGCCTTATAATTCACCCCTCCACTTT.

V gene TRBV12-3 or TRBV12-4 combines with J gene TRBJ2-5; D remains ambiguous. Trimming removed 4 bases from V and 5 bases from J, with 8 bases in between. This CDR3 contains 12 residues. The CDR3 loop reads CASSSSVETQYF. The CDR3 DNA is TGTGCCAGCAGTTCGAGTGTGGAGACCCAGTACTTC.

The chain links TRBV7-6 to TRBJ2-3, with 7 bases lining up with TRBD1. V lost 5 bases, J lost 7 bases, and 3 bases stayed unmatched. CDR1 is SGHVS, CDR2 FNYEAQ, per germline. This CDR3 is built from 12 residues. In nucleotides, the CDR3 is TGTGCCAGCAGCCCCAGGGGGAATACGCAGTATTTT. Its translation: CASSPRGNTQYF. Using reference TRBV7-6 and TRBJ2-3 for the parts outside the CDR3, the full variable domain is GAGVSQSPRYKVTKRGQDVALRCDPISGHVSLYWYRQALGQGPEFLTYFNYEAQQDKSGLPNDRFSAERPEGSISTLTIQRTEQRDSAMYRCASSPRGNTQYFGPGTRLTVL.

The genes are TRBV6-4 and TRBJ2-1, with 7 bases that match TRBD2. The germline CDR1 and CDR2 sequences are MRHNA and SNTAGT. The CDR3 length is 16 residues. V lost 4 bases to trimming and J lost 5 bases; unmatched junction nucleotides: 11. CDR3 in amino acids: CASSVLGGEGHNEQFF. Here the CDR3 DNA reads TGTGCCAGCAGTGTCCTAGGTGGGGAGGGGCACAATGAGCAGTTCTTC.

The rearrangement uses TRBV7-9 and TRBJ1-3; 7 positions agree with TRBD1. This CDR3 is 16 amino acids long. J gave up 0 bases and V 6 bases, and 8 bases lay outside the gene matches. Germline values: CDR1 SEHNR, CDR2 FQNEAQ (reference sequence). CDR3 in amino acids: CASSQGQESSGNTIYF. In nucleotides, the CDR3 is TGTGCCAGCAGTCAAGGACAGGAGAGCTCTGGAAACACCATATATTTT.

This clone has just one count. The chain joins TRBV6-7 to TRBJ2-6, with D perhaps matching TRBD1 (5 bases). TRBV6-7 is assigned to the ORF class and has an uncertain function. This CDR3 is built from 17 residues. The V gene lost 8 bases and the J gene lost 0 bases, with 17 bases spanning the gap. The CDR3 DNA reads TGTGCCAGCGAGGTCAGGGCACCCCACTCTGGGGCCAACGTCCTGACTTTC. It codes for CASEVRAPHSGANVLTF.

The rearrangement links TRBV21-1 to TRBJ2-1; the D call in the table, TRBD1, was not verified against the DNA. TRBV21-1 is a recognized pseudogene. This CDR3 contains 19 residues. The CDR3 loop is CASSKEALGARGTYNEQFF. The CDR3 DNA reads as TGTGCCAGCAGCAAAGAGGCTCTTGGGGCCAGGGGCACCTACAATGAGCAGTTCTTC.

V is TRBV3-1 (or the pseudogene TRBV3-2) and J is TRBJ2-5, with D perhaps TRBD2 (6 bases). In germline, CDR1 is LGHDT, CDR2 YNNKEL (reference sequence). This CDR3 has 13 residues. Trimming removed 3 bases from V and 5 bases from J, with 10 bases in between. CDR3 in amino acids: CASSQEGTETQYF. The CDR3 DNA reads TGTGCCAGCAGCCAGGAGGGGACGGAGACCCAGTACTTC.

The chain uses TRBV11-2 and TRBJ2-7; 8 bases map to TRBD2. The CDR3 sequence is 17 residues long. Germline loops: CDR1 SGHAT, CDR2 FQNNGV. With V trimmed by 2 bases and J by 2 bases, 11 bases remained unmatched. The DNA for the CDR3 is TGTGCCAGCAGCTTAACCAGCGGGAGTAGTATTACCTACGAGCAGTACTTC. As protein: CASSLTSGSSITYEQYF.

This chain uses TRBV12-3 or TRBV12-4 with TRBJ2-1; TRBD1 aligns across 7 bases. The CDR3 has 13 residues. Unmatched junction bases numbered 9, after V lost 4 bases and J lost 12 bases. Here the CDR3 DNA reads TGTGCCAGCAGTTCACCGGACAGGTTGGGGCAGTTCTTC. This encodes CASSSPDRLGQFF.

The chain combines TRBV19 with TRBJ1-4, with 8 bases identical to TRBD1. This CDR3 spans 13 amino acids. The J segment lost 7 bases and the V segment lost 3 bases, leaving 1 base of the junction unmatched. Germline V gives CDR1 LNHDA, CDR2 SQIVND (reference sequence). The CDR3 loop is CASSIDRGEKLFF. In nucleotides, the CDR3 is TGTGCCAGTAGTATCGACAGGGGTGAAAAACTGTTTTTT.